This TCR beta chain was recovered during a study of tumor-infiltrating lymphocytes in primary liver carcinoma. About the study: The patient population consisted of men and women between 30 and 69 years of age.

Trimming removed 7 bases at V and 9 bases at J, with 21 bases between. Germline V gives CDR1 MDHEN, CDR2 SYDVKM. The CDR3 has 15 amino acids. Constant-region priming of roughly 490 ng total RNA yielded TCR beta cDNA. Slightly modified ARM-PCR, run as three nested multiplex PCR rounds, produced the TCR beta libraries. Forward primers for TRBV1-TRBV30 and a C-beta reverse primer served the first two PCR rounds, at about 10 cycles each. TCRdb reprocessed the multiplex PCR reads via MiXCR and lists one record per CDR3 protein. The data show about 200,000 distinct CDR3 sequences, approximately 65% seen once. RNA isolated from unsorted whole blood supplied the blood RNA, with germline DNA also extracted. Among the patients, all had chronic HBV infection and none had been treated. The authors collected four milliliters of peripheral blood before surgery.

The sequenced sample was peripheral blood. This TCR was recovered from a woman aged 55-69 years with primary liver carcinoma and hepatitis B virus infection. The chain combines TRBV28 with TRBJ2-2, with D perhaps given as TRBD1 or TRBD2 (6 bases each). CDR3: CASTTYREDTWELFF. In DNA, the CDR3 is TGTGCCAGCACCACATACAGGGAGGATACCTGGGAGCTGTTTTTT. Filled out from reference TRBV28 and TRBJ2-2, the complete variable domain reads DVKVTQSSRYLVKRTGEKVFLECVQDMDHENMFWYRQDPGLGLRLIYFSYDVKMKEKGDIPEGYSVSREKKERFSLILESASTNQTSMYLCASTTYREDTWELFFGEGSRLTVL.